Below are 21 T cell receptor beta chains sequenced from a single sample in a study of human T cells and chemical hapten exposure. Each CDR3 protein is one row after TCRdb ran MiXCR on the RACE reads. This sample has some 100,000 distinct CDR3 sequences; about a tenth occur once, and the top ten carry about 2%. Time point meaning: patch test 2, 6 weeks after DPC sensitization. Noted treatment: therapeutic diphenylcyclopropenone sensitization with weekly scalp DPC. This specimen consisted of whole blood, obtained in connection with sensitization to the hapten diphenylcyclopropenone (DPC). These receptors all stem from a woman aged 40 to 55 with alopecia areata. Some clones in this sample may be carry-over from other donors' samples.

This clonotype came up a few times. The rearrangement links TRBV4-2 to TRBJ1-4; TRBD1 agrees at 7 bases. The CDR3 runs 16 residues. The ends lost 6 bases at V and 8 bases at J; junction bases unmatched: 15. Looked up from germline, CDR1 is LGHNA and CDR2 is YNFKEQ. Here the CDR3 reads CASRTSTGTGEEKLFF. For the CDR3, the DNA is TGTGCCAGCAGAACATCGACAGGGACCGGCGAAGAAAAACTGTTTTTT.

The genes are TRBV7-2 and TRBJ2-7; D gene uncertain. The CDR3 consists of 15 residues. Germline V gives CDR1 SGHTA, CDR2 FQGNSA. V was trimmed by 5 bases and J by 4 bases, leaving 18 bases between them. DNA of the CDR3: TGTGCCAGCAGCCCGAACCCCAATAGATATTACGAGCAGTACTTC. It is translated as CASSPNPNRYYEQYF.

The J gene is TRBJ2-5, the V gene TRBV6-2 or TRBV6-3; possibly TRBD2 for D (5 bases). V lost 6 bases and J lost 2, with 10 bases in between. Germline-derived CDR1 and CDR2 are MNHEY and SVGEGT. This CDR3 spans 13 amino acids. CDR3 region: CASRGAAQETQYF. CDR3 sequence (DNA): TGTGCCAGCAGGGGAGCGGCACAAGAGACCCAGTACTTC.

This clonotype has ten or more counts. The genes are TRBV9 and TRBJ2-7, with TRBD1 matching over 8 bases. The CDR3 totals 14 residues. Germline CDR1 SGDLS, CDR2 YYNGEE. The V segment lost 3 bases and the J segment 5 bases; nucleotides outside the gene matches: 7. The DNA for the CDR3 is TGTGCCAGCAGCGACGGGACAGGTTTCCACGAGCAGTACTTC. Residues: CASSDGTGFHEQYF.

This clonotype came up a few times. The V gene is TRBV4-1, the J gene TRBJ2-7; D call uncertain. Germline CDR1 MGHRA, CDR2 YSYEKL. Trimming pared 6 bases from V and 4 bases from J, leaving 10 bases between. CDR3 size: 12 residues. The CDR3 protein is CASRAPSYEQYF. Here the CDR3 DNA reads TGCGCCAGCAGAGCCCCCTCATACGAGCAGTACTTC.

In its sample, this clonotype was seen a few times. The chain recombines TRBV7-3 with TRBJ2-5; TRBD1 agrees at 10 bases. V was pared by 2 bases and J by 4 bases, with 7 bases of the junction left unmatched. CDR1 is SGHTA and CDR2 is FQGTGA in the germline V gene. The CDR3 extends over 16 amino acids. CDR3 residues: CASSLLTGQGRETQYF. CDR3 bases: TGTGCCAGCAGCTTATTGACGGGACAGGGGAGAGAGACCCAGTACTTC.

The chain has TRBV28 and TRBJ2-5, with D perhaps matching TRBD2 (5 bases). V lost 6 bases to trimming and J lost 5 bases, with 19 bases between them. Germline V gene lookup returns CDR1 MDHEN and CDR2 SYDVKM. The CDR3 is 15 residues long. CDR3 loop: CASSLGGADWETQYF. As DNA, the CDR3 is TGTGCCAGCAGCTTGGGCGGAGCGGACTGGGAGACCCAGTACTTC.

This clonotype has ten or more counts. The rearrangement links TRBV14 to TRBJ2-1, with TRBD2 identical over 11 bases. The germline gives CDR1 SGHDN, CDR2 FVKESK. This CDR3 spans 18 amino acids. Trimming at V came to 3 bases and at J to 9 bases, leaving 16 bases not matched to a gene. CDR3: CASSHSGLAGGRGFEQFF. The CDR3 coding sequence is TGTGCCAGCAGCCATAGTGGGCTAGCGGGGGGTCGCGGTTTTGAGCAGTTCTTC.

In this sample, this clonotype turned up many times. The V call is TRBV5-4, the J call TRBJ1-2, with TRBD1 matching 7 bases. This CDR3 has 15 residues. V shed 4 bases and J 0 bases; nucleotides not matched to a gene: 6. Germline V lookup: CDR1 SGHNT, CDR2 YYREEE (reference sequence). The CDR3 bases are TGTGCCAGCAGCCCTAAAGGGACAGCTAACTATGGCTACACCTTC. This gives the protein CASSPKGTANYGYTF.

V usage is TRBV7-9 and J usage is TRBJ2-7; tentative D call: TRBD1 (6 bases). The CDR3 covers 15 residues. Germline V gene lookup returns CDR1 SEHNR and CDR2 FQNEAQ (reference sequence). The ends were cut back, 5 bases at V and 2 bases at J, with 16 bases in the middle. The CDR3 nucleotides read TGTGCCAGCAGCGCCTGGGGCAGGGGAGCCTACGAGCAGTACTTC. Translation gives CASSAWGRGAYEQYF.

This clonotype was seen ten or more times. The chain has TRBV28 and TRBJ1-5; D call uncertain. CDR1 is MDHEN, CDR2 SYDVKM, per germline. V lost 6 bases, J lost 2 bases, and 11 bases lay in between. The CDR3 runs to 14 residues. The CDR3 DNA reads TGTGCCAGCAGCAATCACTGGGGCAATCAGCCCCAGCATTTT. Translation gives CASSNHWGNQPQHF.

This chain joins TRBV28 and TRBJ2-5, with a possible D match to TRBD2 (5 bases). The CDR3 extends over 11 amino acids. Per the germline V gene, CDR1 is MDHEN and CDR2 is SYDVKM. The V and J ends lost 5 bases and 7 bases respectively, with 8 bases between them. CDR3 sequence (DNA): TGTGCCAGCAGTCCCCGGGGGACCCAGTACTTC. Translated: CASSPRGTQYF.

This clonotype was observed a handful of times. The chain combines TRBV9 with TRBJ2-5, with TRBD1 matching over 7 bases. V trimming: 3 bases; J trimming: 1 base; junction bases outside the gene matches: 3. From germline, CDR1 is SGDLS and CDR2 YYNGEE. The CDR3 spans 14 residues. CDR3 protein: CASSARGLQETQYF. The DNA of the CDR3 is TGTGCCAGCAGCGCAAGGGGGCTCCAAGAGACCCAGTACTTC.

This clonotype was observed a few times. The chain has TRBV7-2 and TRBJ2-3, with TRBD2 identical over 7 bases. Germline CDR1 is SGHTA and CDR2 is FQGNSA. The CDR3 has 17 amino acids. Germline trimming cut 6 bases from V and 0 bases from J; bases unmatched to any gene: 12. CDR3 sequence: CASRQQPSGLSTDTQYF. The CDR3 DNA reads TGTGCCAGCAGACAGCAACCTAGCGGACTCAGCACAGATACGCAGTATTTT. The complete variable domain, with remaining parts taken from reference TRBV7-2 and TRBJ2-3, reads GAGVSQSPSNKVTEKGKDVELRCDPISGHTALYWYRQSLGQGLEFLIYFQGNSAPDKSGLPSDRFSAERTGGSVSTLTIQRTQQEDSAVYLCASRQQPSGLSTDTQYFGPGTRLTVL.

This clonotype showed up just a few times. This sequence joins TRBV11-1 and TRBJ1-1, with TRBD1 identical over 10 bases. In germline, CDR1 is SGHAT, CDR2 FQDESV (reference sequence). J was trimmed by 0 bases and V by 5 bases; bases with no gene match: 6. The CDR3 is 16 amino acids. CDR3 amino acids: CASSALDRGLNTEAFF. CDR3 coding DNA: TGTGCCAGCAGCGCCCTGGACAGGGGGTTGAACACTGAAGCTTTCTTT.

V is TRBV10-3 and J is TRBJ2-7; 8 bases match TRBD1. This CDR3 is 15 amino acids long. Germline CDR1 reads ENHRY; CDR2 reads SYGVKD. Germline trimming cut 3 bases from V and 1 base from J; bases unmatched to any gene: 5. CDR3: CAISEPGGASYEQYF. The CDR3, as DNA: TGTGCCATCAGTGAACCAGGGGGCGCGTCCTACGAGCAGTACTTC.

The chain joins TRBV4-3 to TRBJ2-1; D might be TRBD1 (7 bases). This CDR3 has 16 residues. The V and J ends lost 1 base and 4 bases respectively, with 14 bases between them. Germline CDR1 is LGHNA and CDR2 is YSLEER. The CDR3 DNA reads TGCGCCAGCAGCCAAGTAGCGTCAGGGGGGTACAATGAGCAGTTCTTC. It translates to CASSQVASGGYNEQFF.

V usage is TRBV27 and J usage is TRBJ1-6; D unresolved. This CDR3 is built from 10 residues. Germline loops: CDR1 MNHEY, CDR2 SMNVEV (reference sequence). Trimming removed 9 bases from V and 6 bases from J, with 3 bases in between. CDR3 DNA sequence: TGTGCCAGGTCTAATTCACCCCTCCACTTT. Its protein product is CARSNSPLHF.

This clonotype was seen a handful of times. This chain uses TRBV5-1 with TRBJ1-3, with unresolved D. Trimming removed 4 bases at V and 0 bases at J, with 8 bases between. Germline V CDR1 and CDR2: SGHRS, YFSETQ. This CDR3 spans 14 amino acids. The CDR3: CASSPRASGNTIYF. Written as DNA, the CDR3 is TGCGCCAGCAGCCCGAGGGCCTCTGGAAACACCATATATTTT.

This clonotype has a count of ten or more. This sequence joins TRBV28 and TRBJ2-2, with D hard to call. The CDR3 contains 11 residues. Germline CDR1 is MDHEN and CDR2 is SYDVKM. V shed 6 bases and J shed 8 bases, with 7 bases lying between them. The CDR3 protein is CASSLVGELFF. The CDR3, as DNA: TGTGCCAGCAGCCTGGTGGGGGAGCTGTTTTTT.

This clonotype was seen only a few times. The chain has TRBV28 and TRBJ1-4; D perhaps matches TRBD1 (5 bases). Trimming shortened V by 5 bases and J by 5 bases, and 15 bases separated the two germline ends. Germline loops: CDR1 MDHEN, CDR2 SYDVKM. The CDR3 extends over 15 amino acids. This CDR3 reads CASSLTGTANEKLFF. The CDR3 coding sequence is TGTGCCAGCAGTCTGACCGGGACCGCGAATGAAAAACTGTTTTTT. Complete variable domain (other parts from reference TRBV28 and TRBJ1-4): DVKVTQSSRYLVKRTGEKVFLECVQDMDHENMFWYRQDPGLGLRLIYFSYDVKMKEKGDIPEGYSVSREKKERFSLILESASTNQTSMYLCASSLTGTANEKLFFGSGTQLSVL.